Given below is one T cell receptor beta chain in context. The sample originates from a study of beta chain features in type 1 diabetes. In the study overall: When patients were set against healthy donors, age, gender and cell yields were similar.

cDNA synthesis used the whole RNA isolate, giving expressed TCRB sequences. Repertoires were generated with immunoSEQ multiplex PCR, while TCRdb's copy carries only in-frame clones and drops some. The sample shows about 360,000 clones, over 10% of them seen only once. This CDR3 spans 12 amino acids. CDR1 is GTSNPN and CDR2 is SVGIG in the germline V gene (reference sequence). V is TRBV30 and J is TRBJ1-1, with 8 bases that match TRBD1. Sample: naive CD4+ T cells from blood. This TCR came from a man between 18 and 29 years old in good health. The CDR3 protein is CAVNQGAAEAFF. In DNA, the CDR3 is TGTGCTGTAAACCAGGGGGCTGCTGAAGCTTTCTTT.